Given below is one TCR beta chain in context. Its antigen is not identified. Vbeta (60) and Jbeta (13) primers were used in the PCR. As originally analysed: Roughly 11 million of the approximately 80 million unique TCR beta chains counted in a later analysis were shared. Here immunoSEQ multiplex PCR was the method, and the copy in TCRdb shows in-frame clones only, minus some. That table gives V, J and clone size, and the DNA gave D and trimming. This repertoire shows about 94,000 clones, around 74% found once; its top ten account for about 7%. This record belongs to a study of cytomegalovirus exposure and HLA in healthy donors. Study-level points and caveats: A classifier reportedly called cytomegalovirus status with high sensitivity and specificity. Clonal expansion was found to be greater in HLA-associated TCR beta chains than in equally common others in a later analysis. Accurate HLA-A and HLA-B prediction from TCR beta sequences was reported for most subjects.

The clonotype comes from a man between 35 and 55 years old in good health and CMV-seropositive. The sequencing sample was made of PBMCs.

CDR3 nucleotide sequence: TGCGCCAGCAGCCAAGAAGGATCCGGGGTTAGCACAGATACGCAGTATTTT. It yields the protein CASSQEGSGVSTDTQYF. The chain employs TRBV4-3 and TRBJ2-3; weak D call: TRBD2 (5 bases). The CDR3 is made up of 17 amino acids. The V end lost 0 bases, the J end lost 0 bases, and 13 bases lay between the germline ends. Germline lookup yields CDR1 LGHNA and CDR2 YSLEER.